This T cell receptor (beta chain) came from a study of identical twins. Germline V gives CDR1 SEHNR, CDR2 FQNEAQ (reference sequence). This CDR3 contains 14 residues. In TCRdb, the 5' RACE reads were re-called with MiXCR into one record per CDR3 protein. The sample holds some 1,600,000 distinct CDR3 sequences, about 31% seen once. For this clonotype: At one boundary the junction diverges from the germline segment, which might be a read error.

This TCR came from a newborn girl in good health. This sequence joins TRBV7-9 and TRBJ1-1; D uncertain. The source material was cord blood. Here the CDR3 reads CANSLAAGNTEAFF. In DNA form, the CDR3 reads TGTGCCAACAGCTTAGCTGCAGGGAACACTGAAGCTTTCTTT.